What follows are 25 T cell receptor beta chains derived from one specimen sequenced in a study of graft-versus-host responses after intestinal transplantation. These TCRs are of unknown antigen specificity. Using immunoSEQ multiplex PCR, the repertoire was profiled, and TCRdb retains in-frame clones only, with some absent. The profile shows around 97,000 clones, 91% of them singletons. The sequencing here drew on unstimulated CD4+ T cells sorted from spleen or lymph node cells, taken before transplant. The receptors derive from a human donor who was the organ donor for an intestinal transplant.

J is TRBJ1-2 and V is TRBV27; 7 bases line up with TRBD1. There are 14 residues in the CDR3. V lost 4 bases to trimming and J lost 2 bases; unmatched junction nucleotides: 4. Germline CDR1 and CDR2: MNHEY and SMNVEV (reference sequence). This chain's CDR3 is CASSSGTANYGYTF. The CDR3 region has the DNA TGTGCCAGCAGTTCAGGGACAGCGAACTATGGCTACACCTTC.

The gene calls are TRBV5-4 and TRBJ1-2; TRBD1 matches 7 bases. The CDR3 runs to 14 residues. The V and J ends lost 0 bases and 10 bases, in that order; junction bases with no gene match: 9. Germline lookup yields CDR1 SGHNT and CDR2 YYREEE (reference sequence). In DNA, the CDR3 is TGTGCCAGCAGCTTGGGGGGGACAGTACTTTACTACACCTTC. The encoded protein is CASSLGGTVLYYTF.

CDR3 sequence reads: CASSWTGSRTGELFF. The DNA of the CDR3 is TGTGCCAGCAGTTGGACAGGGTCGCGGACCGGGGAGCTGTTTTTT. The chain recombines TRBV6-5 with TRBJ2-2, with 8 bases that match TRBD1. There are 15 residues in the CDR3. CDR1 is MNHEY, CDR2 SVGAGI, per germline. V was clipped by 4 bases and J by 5 bases; unmatched bases: 6.

This chain connects TRBV2 to TRBJ1-1; 7 positions agree with TRBD1. There are 18 residues in the CDR3. Germline-derived CDR1 and CDR2 are SNHLY and FYNNEI. The V and J ends lost 7 bases and 5 bases, in that order; junction bases with no gene match: 22. The CDR3 DNA sequence: TGTGCCAGCACTCGCGAGCCGAGGGGGCTAGGATCAACAACTGAAGCTTTCTTT. This gives the protein CASTREPRGLGSTTEAFF.

The genes are TRBV7-3 and TRBJ2-2; D is possibly TRBD1 (6 bases). Germline CDR1 SGHTA, CDR2 FQGTGA. CDR3 size: 15 residues. V was pared by 5 bases and J by 1 base, with 11 bases between. CDR3 DNA sequence: TGTGCCAGCAGCCGGGACATTCGGAACACCGGGGAGCTGTTTTTT. It encodes CASSRDIRNTGELFF.

V gene TRBV2 combines with J gene TRBJ2-5; TRBD2 agrees at 8 bases. The CDR3 extends over 17 amino acids. The germline CDR1 and CDR2 sequences are SNHLY and FYNNEI. Trimming removed 4 bases from V and 0 bases from J; junction bases left unmatched: 10. The CDR3 here is CASSGGSGGVYQETQYF. For the CDR3, the DNA is TGTGCCAGCAGTGGAGGATCCGGGGGGGTGTACCAAGAGACCCAGTACTTC.

The V gene is TRBV6-5, the J gene TRBJ1-2; 8 bases line up with TRBD1. Germline assignment: CDR1 MNHEY and CDR2 SVGAGI. The CDR3 is made up of 15 amino acids. V gave up 0 bases and J gave up 4 bases; unmatched junction bases: 4. CDR3 bases: TGTGCCAGCAGTTACTCTAGAGACAGGGGCTATGGCTACACCTTC. Encoded protein: CASSYSRDRGYGYTF.

Written as DNA, the CDR3 is TGTGCCAGCAGCCAAGAGTATCGAGCCCCCAATGAGCAGTTCTTC. Translation gives CASSQEYRAPNEQFF. The chain carries TRBV4-2 and TRBJ2-1; D unclear. Germline values: CDR1 LGHNA, CDR2 YNFKEQ. The CDR3 is made up of 15 amino acids. The V end lost 0 bases, the J end lost 6 bases, and 12 bases lay between the germline ends.

V and J are TRBV28 and TRBJ2-1; D call uncertain. This CDR3 has 13 amino acids. The germline CDR1 and CDR2 sequences are MDHEN and SYDVKM. The V gene lost 2 bases and the J gene lost 3 bases, with 5 bases spanning the gap. Written as DNA, the CDR3 is TGTGCCAGCAGTTTACCGCGCTACAATGAGCAGTTCTTC. Translating gives CASSLPRYNEQFF.

The chain joins TRBV29-1 to TRBJ1-1, with TRBD1 matching over 7 bases. V dropped 7 bases and J dropped 0; count of bases not matched to a gene: 8. The CDR3 contains 14 residues. Germline V gene data show CDR1 as SQVTM and CDR2 as ANQGSEA. Here the CDR3 reads CSAAGGNLNTEAFF. DNA for the CDR3: TGCAGCGCAGCAGGGGGGAACCTGAACACTGAAGCTTTCTTT. Complete variable domain (other parts from reference TRBV29-1 and TRBJ1-1): SAVISQKPSRDICQRGTSLTIQCQVDSQVTMMFWYRQQPGQSLTLIATANQGSEATYESGFVIDKFPISRPNLTFSTLTVSNMSPEDSSIYLCSAAGGNLNTEAFFGQGTRLTVV.

This chain uses TRBV9 with TRBJ2-7; a weak D match, TRBD2 (7 bases). Deletions cut 0 bases from V and 0 bases from J, with 16 bases between. This CDR3 is built from 17 residues. CDR1 and CDR2 (germline): SGDLS, YYNGEE. The CDR3 reads CASSVAPEGGASYEQYF. CDR3 nucleotide sequence: TGTGCCAGCAGCGTAGCCCCCGAGGGGGGGGCCTCCTACGAGCAGTACTTC.

J is TRBJ2-3 and V is TRBV5-6, with no clear D. Germline V gene lookup returns CDR1 SGHDT and CDR2 YYEEEE. The germline V and J ends were trimmed by 0 bases and 8 bases, with 7 bases remaining between them. The CDR3 has 12 residues. The CDR3 bases are TGTGCCAGCAGCTTGGAGCTTGCTACGCAGTATTTT. Protein: CASSLELATQYF. Drawing the rest from reference TRBV5-6 and TRBJ2-3, the complete variable domain is DAGVTQSPTHLIKTRGQQVTLRCSPKSGHDTVSWYQQALGQGPQFIFQYYEEEERQRGNFPDRFSGHQFPNYSSELNVNALLLGDSALYLCASSLELATQYFGPGTRLTVL.

The V call is TRBV27, the J call TRBJ2-7; no clear D gene. CDR1 MNHEY and CDR2 SMNVEV come from the germline V gene (reference sequence). The CDR3 is 13 residues long. Trimming pared 1 base from V and 3 bases from J, leaving 7 bases between. The CDR3 DNA sequence: TGTGCCAGCAGTTTATATCCCTTCTACGAGCAGTACTTC. This sequence encodes CASSLYPFYEQYF.

V gene TRBV4-1 combines with J gene TRBJ2-3, with 14 nucleotides matching TRBD2. The CDR3 extends over 18 amino acids. Trimming cost V 5 bases and J 0 bases; bases outside gene matches: 7. Per germline, CDR1 MGHRA and CDR2 YSYEKL. CDR3 residues: CASSTRLAGGASTDTQYF. The CDR3 DNA follows: TGCGCCAGCAGCACACGACTAGCGGGGGGGGCTAGCACAGATACGCAGTATTTT.

The sample holds one count of this clone. The chain links TRBV7-2 to TRBJ2-2; D might be TRBD2 (6 bases). Per germline, CDR1 SGHTA and CDR2 FQGNSA. CDR3 length: 17 amino acids. V lost 4 bases to trimming and J lost 0 bases, with 15 bases between them. CDR3 nucleotides: TGTGCCAGCAGCTCACGGCGGGGATTAACGAACACCGGGGAGCTGTTTTTT. The encoded protein is CASSSRRGLTNTGELFF.

The chain has TRBV7-2 and TRBJ2-3, with 7 bases lining up with TRBD1. Germline trimming cut 5 bases from V and 4 bases from J; bases unmatched to any gene: 12. The CDR3 spans 16 residues. Per the germline V gene, CDR1 is SGHTA and CDR2 is FQGNSA. The CDR3 here is CASSSWTGLLADTQYF. The CDR3 bases are TGTGCCAGCAGCAGCTGGACAGGATTATTGGCAGATACGCAGTATTTT.

The chain combines TRBV2 with TRBJ1-4; D not certain. Deletions cut 6 bases from V and 4 bases from J, with 9 bases between. The CDR3 loop spans 13 amino acids. Per the germline V gene, CDR1 is SNHLY and CDR2 is FYNNEI. DNA for the CDR3: TGTGCCAGCAGGGTACAGATTAATGAAAAACTGTTTTTT. Its translation is CASRVQINEKLFF.

The chain employs TRBV7-3 and TRBJ2-3; TRBD1 agrees at 8 bases. The CDR3 covers 14 residues. CDR1 is SGHTA, CDR2 FQGTGA, per germline. J lost 3 bases, V lost 5 bases, and 4 bases had no gene match. CDR3 amino acids: CASSIGQGTDTQYF. The CDR3 nucleotides read TGTGCCAGCAGCATAGGACAGGGAACAGATACGCAGTATTTT.

The J gene is TRBJ1-1, the V gene TRBV5-1; D perhaps matches TRBD1 (6 bases). V lost 6 bases and J lost 5, with 14 bases in between. The CDR3 length is 13 residues. Germline CDR1 reads SGHRS; CDR2 reads YFSETQ. The CDR3 bases are TGCGCCAGCACCCCGGGGGGCCGAACTGAAGCTTTCTTT. It encodes CASTPGGRTEAFF.

The rearrangement joins TRBV10-3 to TRBJ1-1, with D uncertain. Germline CDR1 reads ENHRY; CDR2 reads SYGVKD. The CDR3 is made up of 14 amino acids. Trimming left V 0 bases short and J 2 bases short, with 7 bases between. The CDR3 loop reads CAISESGRNTEAFF. DNA for the CDR3: TGTGCCATCAGTGAGTCTGGCCGAAACACTGAAGCTTTCTTT.

CDR3 sequence: CASSLSGNTGELFF. CDR3 sequence (DNA): TGTGCCAGCAGCTTATCAGGGAACACCGGGGAGCTGTTTTTT. The J gene is TRBJ2-2, the V gene TRBV11-3; unclear D gene. V gave up 2 bases and J gave up 1 base, with 5 bases separating them. The CDR3 runs 14 residues. Looked up from germline, CDR1 is SGHNT and CDR2 is YENEEA.

This clone was seen only once. This chain connects TRBV4-2 to TRBJ2-2; 7 bases are a match to TRBD1. Unmatched junction bases numbered 1, after V lost 5 bases and J lost 4 bases. CDR3 length: 13 amino acids. From germline, CDR1 is LGHNA and CDR2 YNFKEQ. CDR3 in amino acids: CASSRTGTGELFF. The DNA for the CDR3 is TGTGCCAGCAGCAGGACAGGCACCGGGGAGCTGTTTTTT.

CDR3 in DNA: TGCAGCGTGGGGAATCCACACAGGGGGAACACCGGGGAGCTGTTTTTT. It codes for CSVGNPHRGNTGELFF. This chain uses TRBV29-1 with TRBJ2-2; TRBD1 matches at 7 bases. V was clipped by 6 bases and J by 1 base; unmatched bases: 11. This CDR3 is built from 16 residues. The germline gives CDR1 SQVTM, CDR2 ANQGSEA.

The chain carries TRBV5-4 and TRBJ1-1; possibly TRBD1 for D (6 bases). The CDR3 is made up of 14 amino acids. CDR1 is SGHNT and CDR2 is YYREEE in the germline V gene (reference sequence). V gave up 3 bases and J gave up 0 bases, with 9 bases separating them. This chain's CDR3 is CASSWDILNTEAFF. The CDR3 bases are TGTGCCAGCAGCTGGGACATTTTGAACACTGAAGCTTTCTTT.

This clone has only a few counts. This chain links TRBV2 with TRBJ1-5; D ambiguous. The germline V and J ends were trimmed by 8 bases and 9 bases, with 11 bases remaining between them. Germline CDR1 and CDR2: SNHLY and FYNNEI. This CDR3 contains 11 residues. The DNA for the CDR3 is TGTGCCAGCGGGAGGGAACGGCCCCAGCATTTT. Protein: CASGRERPQHF.